The 16 T cell receptor beta chains in this list originate from one sample, sequenced in a study of cytomegalovirus exposure and HLA in healthy donors. PCR was performed using 60 Vbeta and 13 Jbeta primers. The protocol was immunoSEQ multiplex PCR, while the TCRdb copy is restricted to in-frame clones and leaves out a portion. This sample carries 150,000 to 200,000 clones, with 1% to 1.5% going to the ten biggest clones. The sample comprised PBMCs. All receptors come from a woman aged 60-75 years in good health and CMV-seronegative.

The rearrangement links TRBV6-5 to TRBJ1-2; 7 bases line up with TRBD1. Germline loops: CDR1 MNHEY, CDR2 SVGAGI. Losses at the gene ends were 2 bases for V and 8 bases for J; bases not matched to a gene: 5. The CDR3 has 13 residues. The CDR3 DNA follows: TGTGCCAGCAGTTACGAGACAGGGTTAGGCTACACCTTC. Translating it yields CASSYETGLGYTF.

The rearrangement joins TRBV5-6 to TRBJ2-1; no reliable D call. The CDR3 is 15 amino acids. V lost 0 bases and J 8 bases, leaving 15 bases between the germline ends. CDR1 SGHDT and CDR2 YYEEEE come from the germline V gene. The CDR3 nucleotides are TGTGCCAGCAGCTTGGAACAATATTCTAGTCATGAGCAGTTCTTC. It translates to CASSLEQYSSHEQFF.

The chain links TRBV19 to TRBJ2-6; the D gene is possibly TRBD2 (6 bases). This CDR3 is built from 16 residues. Germline V lookup: CDR1 LNHDA, CDR2 SQIVND (reference sequence). V was pared by 6 bases and J by 0 bases, with 12 bases between. The DNA for the CDR3 is TGTGCCAGTAGGAGAGGAGGGGTCTCTGGGGCCAACGTCCTGACTTTC. Translating it yields CASRRGGVSGANVLTF.

The chain combines TRBV2 with TRBJ2-5, with D unresolved. CDR3 length equals 13 residues. Deletions cut 7 bases from V and 1 base from J, with 10 bases between. Germline-derived CDR1 and CDR2 are SNHLY and FYNNEI. CDR3 sequence: CASNLFLQETQYF. The CDR3, as DNA: TGTGCCAGCAATTTATTCCTCCAAGAGACCCAGTACTTC.

The gene calls are TRBV12-5 and TRBJ1-5; 7 bases are shared with TRBD1. The CDR3 totals 13 residues. V shed 6 bases and J 3 bases; nucleotides not matched to a gene: 2. CDR1 and CDR2 from the germline V gene are LGHNT and FRNRAP. The CDR3 sequence is CASGTGFNQPQHF. In DNA, the CDR3 is TGTGCTAGTGGGACAGGGTTCAATCAGCCCCAGCATTTT.

The V call is TRBV6-5, the J call TRBJ1-2; D might be TRBD1 (6 bases). The CDR3 totals 15 residues. The V and J ends lost 2 bases and 0 bases respectively, with 10 bases between them. Germline V gives CDR1 MNHEY, CDR2 SVGAGI. CDR3 DNA: TGTGCCAGCAGTTACACAGGGCTTACTAACTATGGCTACACCTTC. The encoded protein is CASSYTGLTNYGYTF.

V gene TRBV11-2 combines with J gene TRBJ2-7, with a weak D call TRBD2 (6 bases). The CDR3 is made up of 11 amino acids. The germline V gene has CDR1 SGHAT and CDR2 FQNNGV. The ends were cut back, 5 bases at V and 9 bases at J, with 11 bases in the middle. CDR3: CASSHRERQYF. CDR3 sequence (DNA): TGTGCCAGCAGCCATCGGGAGAGGCAGTACTTC.

The CDR3 region is CASSRGRGYEQYF. CDR3 nucleotides: TGTGCCAGCAGCCGAGGGAGGGGGTACGAGCAGTACTTC. This chain uses TRBV4-2 with TRBJ2-7; perhaps TRBD2 as D (7 bases). V shed 4 bases and J shed 4 bases, with 11 bases lying between them. There are 13 residues in the CDR3. CDR1 and CDR2 from the germline V gene are LGHNA and YNFKEQ.

The chain employs TRBV5-1 and TRBJ2-7; D gene unclear. CDR3 size: 13 residues. CDR1 is SGHRS and CDR2 is YFSETQ in the germline V gene. V gave up 5 bases and J gave up 0 bases, with 9 bases separating them. The CDR3 sequence: CASSVAGSYEQYF. The CDR3 DNA follows: TGCGCCAGCAGTGTGGCAGGCTCCTACGAGCAGTACTTC.

The rearrangement joins TRBV7-6 to TRBJ2-7; possibly TRBD2 for D (6 bases). Germline V gene lookup returns CDR1 SGHVS and CDR2 FNYEAQ. Between the trimmed V and J ends, which lost 4 bases and 9 bases, there was a span of 16 bases. The CDR3 is made up of 13 amino acids. The CDR3 sequence is CASSSDQFGGQYF. The CDR3 DNA follows: TGTGCCAGCAGCTCCGACCAATTCGGGGGGCAGTACTTC.

V gene TRBV4-1 combines with J gene TRBJ1-3; D might be TRBD1 (5 bases). This CDR3 region has 15 residues. The germline gives CDR1 MGHRA, CDR2 YSYEKL. V was pared by 4 bases and J by 1 base, with 11 bases between. The CDR3 coding sequence is TGCGCCAGCAGCCGGGCAGGGACTTCTGGAAACACCATATATTTT. It yields the protein CASSRAGTSGNTIYF.

The J gene is TRBJ2-1, the V gene TRBV6-1, with D perhaps matching TRBD2 (6 bases). Germline V gives CDR1 MNHNS, CDR2 SASEGT. This CDR3 is 15 amino acids long. V shed 6 bases and J shed 0 bases, with 12 bases lying between them. For the CDR3, the DNA is TGTGCCAGCAGCCGGGACTGGAGCTCCTACAATGAGCAGTTCTTC. This codes for CASSRDWSSYNEQFF.

The chain recombines TRBV5-4 with TRBJ2-1, with 8 bases identical to TRBD2. CDR3 size: 15 residues. Unmatched junction bases numbered 6, after V lost 3 bases and J lost 4 bases. Germline V gene lookup returns CDR1 SGHNT and CDR2 YYREEE (reference sequence). CDR3 nucleotides: TGTGCCAGCAGCTCCTTGCGCGGGGGGTACAATGAGCAGTTCTTC. This translates into CASSSLRGGYNEQFF.

The chain recombines TRBV9 with TRBJ2-7, with 9 bases that match TRBD2. The CDR3 loop spans 16 amino acids. The germline V gene has CDR1 SGDLS and CDR2 YYNGEE. With V trimmed by 6 bases and J by 5 bases, 15 bases remained unmatched. The CDR3 region has the DNA TGTGCCAGCAACCGGGACGGGCGGGAGGGCCGGAACGAGCAGTACTTC. This sequence encodes CASNRDGREGRNEQYF.

The chain combines TRBV5-1 with TRBJ1-2; no firm D call. Trimming cost V 0 bases and J 5 bases, with 5 bases left between them. CDR3 size: 12 residues. Germline V lookup: CDR1 SGHRS, CDR2 YFSETQ. CDR3 nucleotides: TGCGCCAGCAGCTTGGATAGATATGGCTACACCTTC. Protein sequence: CASSLDRYGYTF. The variable domain in full, with the rest retrieved from reference TRBV5-1 and TRBJ1-2, is KAGVTQTPRYLIKTRGQQVTLSCSPISGHRSVSWYQQTPGQGLQFLFEYFSETQRNKGNFPGRFSGRQFSNSRSEMNVSTLELGDSALYLCASSLDRYGYTFGSGTRLTVV.

V usage is TRBV5-1 and J usage is TRBJ1-2; no clear D gene. V was cut by 5 bases and J by 2 bases, with 10 bases left in between. Germline V gene lookup returns CDR1 SGHRS and CDR2 YFSETQ. The length of the CDR3 is 13 residues. The CDR3 coding sequence is TGCGCCAGCAGGGTCCAGGCAAACTATGGCTACACCTTC. It codes for CASRVQANYGYTF.